This T cell receptor beta chain was sequenced in a study of blood T cell repertoires in COVID-19. TCRdb's table, derived via immunoSEQ multiplex PCR, lists solely in-frame clones and lacks some. The sample shows over 200,000 clones, 90% of them seen only once. Germline V CDR1 and CDR2: SEHNR, FQNEAQ (reference sequence). V was pared by 3 bases and J by 4 bases, with 8 bases of the junction left unmatched. This CDR3 comprises 15 residues. This chain connects TRBV7-9 to TRBJ1-1; 7 bases are a match to TRBD1. Sequencing was performed on peripheral blood. This TCR was recovered from a young man with COVID-19, enrolled during active disease. The DNA for the CDR3 is TGTGCCAGCAGCTTGGGACAGCTGCTCGGCACTGAAGCTTTCTTT. Translated: CASSLGQLLGTEAFF.